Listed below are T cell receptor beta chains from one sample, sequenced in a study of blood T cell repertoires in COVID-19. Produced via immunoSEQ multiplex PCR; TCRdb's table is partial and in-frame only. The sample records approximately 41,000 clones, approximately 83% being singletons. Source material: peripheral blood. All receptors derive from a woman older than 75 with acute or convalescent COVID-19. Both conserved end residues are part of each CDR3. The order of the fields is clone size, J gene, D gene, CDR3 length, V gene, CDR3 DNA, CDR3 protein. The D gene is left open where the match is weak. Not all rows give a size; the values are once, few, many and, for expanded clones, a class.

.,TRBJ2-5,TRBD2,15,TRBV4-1,TGCGCCAGCAGCCGTTCTAGCGGATCCCAAGAGACCCAGTACTTC,CASSRSSGSQETQYF
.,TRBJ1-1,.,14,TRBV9,TGTGCCAGCAGCCTCCGAGGGGGAAGCACTGAAGCTTTCTTT,CASSLRGGSTEAFF
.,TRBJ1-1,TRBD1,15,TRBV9,TGTGCCAGCAGCGTAGAGGGACAGCCGAACACTGAAGCTTTCTTT,CASSVEGQPNTEAFF
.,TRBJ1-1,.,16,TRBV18,TGTGCCAGCTCACCATATAAGGGGCTTGGGAACACTGAAGCTTTCTTT,CASSPYKGLGNTEAFF
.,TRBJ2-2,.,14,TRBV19,TGTGCCAGTAGTCCCGCGCGAGACACCGGGGAGCTGTTTTTT,CASSPARDTGELFF
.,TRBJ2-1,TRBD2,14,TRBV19,TGTGCCAGTAGTCGGCGGGGGGGCTCCAATGAGCAGTTCTTC,CASSRRGGSNEQFF
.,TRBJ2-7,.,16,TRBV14,TGTGCCAGCAGCCAAGGGGGGACTCCTGGGGGCTACGAGCAGTACTTC,CASSQGGTPGGYEQYF
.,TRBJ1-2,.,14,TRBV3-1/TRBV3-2,TGTGCCAGCAGCCAAGGAAGGGTTAGCGGTGGCTACACCTTC,CASSQGRVSGGYTF
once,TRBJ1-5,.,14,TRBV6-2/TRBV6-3,TGTGCCAGCAGTTACTCGAATGGAGGGCAGCCCCAGCATTTT,CASSYSNGGQPQHF
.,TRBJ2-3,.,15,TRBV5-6,TGTGCCAGCAGCTTCTTGGACTCCCTCGGAGATACGCAGTATTTT,CASSFLDSLGDTQYF
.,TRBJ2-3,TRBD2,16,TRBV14,TGTGCCAGCAGCCAAGGACCTAGCGGGGTCACAGATACGCAGTATTTT,CASSQGPSGVTDTQYF
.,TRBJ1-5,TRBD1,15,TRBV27,TGTGCCAGCACTCTGGACAGGTCACGGGATCAGCCCCAGCATTTT,CASTLDRSRDQPQHF
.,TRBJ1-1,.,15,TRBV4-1,TGCGCCAGCAGCCAAGAAGATCCAGGGGTACGGGGAGCTTTCTTT,CASSQEDPGVRGAFF
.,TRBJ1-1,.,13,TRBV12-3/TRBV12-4,TGTGCCAGCAGTCGCTTGCCGGTCGGTGAAGCTTTCTTT,CASSRLPVGEAFF
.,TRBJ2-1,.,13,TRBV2,TGTGCCAGCAGTTCAGGGGTGTACAATGAGCAGTTCTTC,CASSSGVYNEQFF
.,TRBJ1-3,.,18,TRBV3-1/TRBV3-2,TGTGCCAGCAGCCATCCTTTCCGGGAACCAAGCTCTGGAAACACCATATATTTT,CASSHPFREPSSGNTIYF
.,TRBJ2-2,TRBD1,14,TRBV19,TGTGCCAGTACTCATCGGTGGGACAGTAATGAGCTGTTTTTT,CASTHRWDSNELFF
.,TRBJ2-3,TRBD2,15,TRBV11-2,TGTGCCAGCAGCGCCCGGGGGGGCGCGGGTGATACGCAGTATTTT,CASSARGGAGDTQYF
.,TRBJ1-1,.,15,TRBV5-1,TGCGCCAGCAGCTTGACAGGAGTAGGTAACACTGAAGCTTTCTTT,CASSLTGVGNTEAFF
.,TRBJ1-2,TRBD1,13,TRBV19,TGTGCCAGTAGCTCAACAGGGGATGATGGCTACACCTTC,CASSSTGDDGYTF
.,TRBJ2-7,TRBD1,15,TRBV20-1,TGCAGTGCTAGTCATATCCTAGGGGGCACCTACGAGCAGTACTTC,CSASHILGGTYEQYF
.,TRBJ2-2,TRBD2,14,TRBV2,TGTGCCAGCAGGGCGGGGGTCGAGACCGGGGAGCTGTTTTTT,CASRAGVETGELFF
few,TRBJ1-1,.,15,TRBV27,TGTGCCAGCAGTTTATCCGCAGATCTGAACACTGAAGCTTTCTTT,CASSLSADLNTEAFF
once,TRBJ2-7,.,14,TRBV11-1,TGTGCCAGCAGCTTAGTAAGAGCAGGGGCCGAGCAGTACTTC,CASSLVRAGAEQYF
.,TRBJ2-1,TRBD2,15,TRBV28,TGTGCCAGCAGTTTTTTACTAGCGGGGGGGAATGAGCAGTTCTTC,CASSFLLAGGNEQFF
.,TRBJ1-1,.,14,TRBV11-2,TGTGCCAGCAGCTTTACTTCCGGGGGCACTGAAGCTTTCTTT,CASSFTSGGTEAFF
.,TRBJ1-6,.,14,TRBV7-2,TGTGCCAGCAGCTTGAGCTCCTATAATTCACCCCTCCACTTT,CASSLSSYNSPLHF
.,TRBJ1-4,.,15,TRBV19,TGTGCCAGTAGTTGGTCCGGACAGTTACAAGAAAAACTGTTTTTT,CASSWSGQLQEKLFF
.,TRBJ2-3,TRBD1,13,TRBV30,TGTGCCTGGATGGGACAGGCTATAGATACGCAGTATTTT,CAWMGQAIDTQYF
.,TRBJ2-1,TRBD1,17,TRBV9,TGTGCCAGCAGCTTAACCTCCGGGACAGGACAATACAATGAGCAGTTCTTC,CASSLTSGTGQYNEQFF
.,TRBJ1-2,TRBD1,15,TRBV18,TGTGCCAGCTCACCCGGACAGGGGAGCAACTATGGCTACACCTTC,CASSPGQGSNYGYTF
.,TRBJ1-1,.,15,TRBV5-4,TGTGCCAGCAGCTTGGGAGGAGGGGTGAACACTGAAGCTTTCTTT,CASSLGGGVNTEAFF
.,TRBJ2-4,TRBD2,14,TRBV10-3,TGTGCCATCAGGGACGGACTAGCGGGGGACATTCAGTACTTC,CAIRDGLAGDIQYF
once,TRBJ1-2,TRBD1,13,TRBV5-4,TGTGCCAGCAGCACTGACAGGGGGCGGGGCTACACCTTC,CASSTDRGRGYTF
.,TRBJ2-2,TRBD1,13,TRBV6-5,TGTGCCAGCAGAACAGGGGTAACCGGGGAGCTGTTTTTT,CASRTGVTGELFF
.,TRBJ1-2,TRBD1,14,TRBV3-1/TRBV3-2,TGTGCCAGCAGCGCCCGGGACAGGGAATATGGCTACACCTTC,CASSARDREYGYTF
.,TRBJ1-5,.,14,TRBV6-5,TGTGCCAGCAGTTACTCAGGGAAGGGGCAGCCCCAGCATTTT,CASSYSGKGQPQHF
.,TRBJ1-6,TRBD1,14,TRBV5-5,TGTGCCAGCAGCTTGCAGGGGGCTAGATCACCCCTCCACTTT,CASSLQGARSPLHF
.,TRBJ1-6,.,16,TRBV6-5,TGTGCCAGCAGTTACTACCCCCAGGGCGGTAGGTCACCCCTCCACTTT,CASSYYPQGGRSPLHF
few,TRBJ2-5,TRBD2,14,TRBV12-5,TGTGCTAGTGCCCTCGGGGGGGCCCAAGAGACCCAGTACTTC,CASALGGAQETQYF
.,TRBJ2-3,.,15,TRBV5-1,TGCGCCAGCAGCTTGGCGCAGGCCGGCACAGATACGCAGTATTTT,CASSLAQAGTDTQYF
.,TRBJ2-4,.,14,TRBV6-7,TGTGCCAGCCCGACAGCTCTAGCCAAAAACATTCAGTACTTC,CASPTALAKNIQYF
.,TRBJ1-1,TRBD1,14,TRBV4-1,TGCGCCAGCAGTTTGGACAGGGGGGCCACTGAAGCTTTCTTT,CASSLDRGATEAFF
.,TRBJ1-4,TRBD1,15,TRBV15,TGTGCCACCAGTTTGGGACAGGCCTCTAATGAAAAACTGTTTTTT,CATSLGQASNEKLFF
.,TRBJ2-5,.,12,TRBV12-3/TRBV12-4,TGTGCCAGCAGCAGTCTTTCTAGGACCCAGTACTTC,CASSSLSRTQYF
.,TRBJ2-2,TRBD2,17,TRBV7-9,TGTGCCAGCAGCCCAGAGGTCGCGGGGGGGCCAGCCGGGGAGCTGTTTTTT,CASSPEVAGGPAGELFF
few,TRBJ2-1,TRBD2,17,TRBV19,TGTGCCAGTAGTATAGAGAGCGGGGGGACCCTATACAATGAGCAGTTCTTC,CASSIESGGTLYNEQFF
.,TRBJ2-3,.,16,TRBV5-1,TGCGCCAGCAGCTTGGTTCTGGGGGGAAGCACAGATACGCAGTATTTT,CASSLVLGGSTDTQYF
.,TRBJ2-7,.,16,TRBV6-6,TGTGCCAGCAGTTACTCGAGGCCAGGGGAGAACTACGAGCAGTACTTC,CASSYSRPGENYEQYF
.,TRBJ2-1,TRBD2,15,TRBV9,TGTGCCAGCAGCCCACTAGCGGAGAACGACAATGAGCAGTTCTTC,CASSPLAENDNEQFF
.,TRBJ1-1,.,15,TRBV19,TGTGCCAGTAGTATAGACCCTACGGTCTACACTGAAGCTTTCTTT,CASSIDPTVYTEAFF
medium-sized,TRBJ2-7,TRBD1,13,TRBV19,TGTGCCACAAAGGACAGGGGCAGCTACGAGCAGTACTTC,CATKDRGSYEQYF
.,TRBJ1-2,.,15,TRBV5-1,TGCGCCAGCAGCTTGAGAGCAGAGGGATCAAAGGGCTACACCTTC,CASSLRAEGSKGYTF
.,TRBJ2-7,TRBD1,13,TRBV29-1,TGCAGCGTTGATGTGACAGGGATGGGCGAGCAGTACTTC,CSVDVTGMGEQYF
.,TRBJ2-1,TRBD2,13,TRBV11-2,TGTGCCAGCAGCTTAGCGCGGGGGGTAAGTGAGTTCTTC,CASSLARGVSEFF
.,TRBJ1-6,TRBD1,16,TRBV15,TGTGCCACCAGCAGAGATGGGGACAGCTATAATTCACCCCTCCACTTT,CATSRDGDSYNSPLHF
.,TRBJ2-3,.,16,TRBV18,TGTGCCAGCTCACGAGAAAGCTCAACAGGGTTAGATACGCAGTATTTT,CASSRESSTGLDTQYF
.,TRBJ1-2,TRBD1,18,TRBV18,TGTGCCAGCTCATCGGTAACAGGGGCCCCGTACCATAACTATGGCTACACCTTC,CASSSVTGAPYHNYGYTF
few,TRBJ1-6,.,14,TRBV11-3,TGTGCCAGCAGCTCCCGAGGGGGTAATTCACCCCTCCACTTT,CASSSRGGNSPLHF